The T cell receptor (beta chain) under discussion was sequenced for a study of T-cell memory formation after mild COVID-19. For the study at large: Largely, TCR clusters stayed within a single donor.

This clonotype has just a few counts. Antigen: not known. The CDR3 runs 14 residues. The germline V and J ends were trimmed by 5 bases and 4 bases, with 15 bases remaining between them. Germline-derived CDR1 and CDR2 are KGHSH and LQKENI. A single record per CDR3 protein comes from TCRdb applying MiXCR to the 5' RACE reads. The data contain roughly 190,000 distinct CDR3 sequences, about a sixth of them singletons. Points from the study as a whole: Pre-infection memory held some responding clones, suggesting pre-existing cross-reactive T cells responded.

This TCR was recovered from an adult woman who had mild COVID-19 (a few samples of this study predate the infection). Cell type and time point are not known. V gene TRBV18 combines with J gene TRBJ2-7, with D possibly matching TRBD1 (6 bases). Source material: PBMCs or a T cell subset sorted from them (not recorded which). CDR3 DNA: TGTGCCAGCTCAACCTCCGGACAGTGGTACGAGCAGTACTTC. It is translated as CASSTSGQWYEQYF.